The 15 T cell receptor beta chains below all came from one sample that was sequenced in a study of tumor and adjacent non-tumor tissue in lung cancer. TCRbeta libraries were built with three rounds of nested PCR, modified from ARM-PCR. TCRdb recomputed calls from the multiplex PCR reads with MiXCR, one row per CDR3 protein. The table lists about 200,000 distinct CDR3 sequences, about 76% of them singletons, with almost 25% in the top ten. RNA was extracted from bulk tissue without any cell sorting. Sequencing used lung tumor tissue. These receptors were collected from a man in his fifties or sixties with non-small cell lung cancer.

Regarding this clonotype: It may be a read error: a sequence one base away is much more abundant. CDR3 region: CSVEMGSSTDTHYF. The CDR3 nucleotides are TGCAGCGTTGAGATGGGTAGTAGCACAGATACGCATTATTTT. J is TRBJ2-3 and V is TRBV29-1; D is unclear. CDR1 and CDR2 (germline): SQVTM, ANQGSEA. This CDR3 region has 14 residues.

Of note for this clonotype: An end of the junction differs from the germline gene, which may be a read error. The rearrangement joins TRBV2 to TRBJ1-3; D possibly corresponds to TRBD1 (6 bases). The germline gives CDR1 SNHLY, CDR2 FYNNEI. There are 15 residues in the CDR3. CDR3 sequence (DNA): TGTACCAGCAGTGAAGGGGGGGTATTTGGAAACACCATATATTTT. It specifies CTSSEGGVFGNTIYF. The whole variable domain, remainder taken from reference TRBV2 and TRBJ1-3, is EPEVTQTPSHQVTQMGQEVILRCVPISNHLYFYWYRQILGQKVEFLVSFYNNEISEKSEIFDDQFSVERPDGSNFTLKIRSTKLEDSAMYFCTSSEGGVFGNTIYFGEGSWLTVV.

Notes on this clonotype: It is likely a read error, because the conserved phenylalanine at the end of the CDR3 is missing. The chain is built from TRBV11-3 and TRBJ2-7; D is perhaps TRBD1 or TRBD2 (6 bases each). This CDR3 contains 14 residues. CDR1 and CDR2 from the germline V gene are SGHNT and YENEEA. CDR3 sequence: CASSPGGEAYGQYL. The DNA for the CDR3 is TGTGCCAGCAGCCCCGGGGGCGAGGCCTACGGGCAGTACCTC.

In its sample, this clonotype was seen a few times. The CDR3 region is CSVEGDSGTRDEQYF. CDR3 coding DNA: TGCAGCGTTGAAGGGGACTCCGGGACTAGGGACGAGCAGTACTTC. The chain is built from TRBV29-1 and TRBJ2-7, with TRBD2 matching 8 bases. J was trimmed by 5 bases and V by 1 base; bases with no gene match: 10. From germline, CDR1 is SQVTM and CDR2 ANQGSEA. This CDR3 comprises 15 residues.

This clonotype was seen a few times. A junction end diverges from the germline sequence, so it may reflect a read error. The chain uses TRBV10-1 and TRBJ1-1; 7 nucleotides match TRBD1. CDR1 and CDR2 (germline): WNHNN, SYGVQD (reference sequence). The length of the CDR3 is 15 residues. The CDR3, as DNA: TGTGCCAGCAGTACCCGACAGGGCGTCGGCACTGAAGCTTTCTTT. The encoded protein is CASSTRQGVGTEAFF.

On this clonotype: One junction end disagrees with the germline gene, perhaps due to a read error. The chain employs TRBV11-1 and TRBJ1-1, with 7 bases that match TRBD1. The CDR3 totals 14 residues. Germline-derived CDR1 and CDR2 are SGHAT and FQDESV (reference sequence). The CDR3 DNA sequence: TGTGCCAGCAGGCTAAGGGGGCCTCACACTCAAGCTTTCTTT. It yields the protein CASRLRGPHTQAFF.

The J gene is TRBJ2-4, the V gene TRBV11-3, with no clear D. From germline, CDR1 is SGHNT and CDR2 YENEEA. The V gene lost 4 bases and the J gene lost 7 bases, with 17 bases spanning the gap. This CDR3 spans 15 amino acids. CDR3 loop: CASSSYRPPANIQYF. In DNA, the CDR3 is TGTGCCAGCAGCTCATATCGGCCTCCGGCGAACATTCAGTACTTC.

To note about this clonotype: The junction and the germline gene differ at one end; a read error may be behind it. The rearrangement joins TRBV6-5 to TRBJ1-5; no definite D call. The length of the CDR3 is 15 residues. Germline loops: CDR1 MNHEY, CDR2 SVGAGI. The CDR3 nucleotides are TGTGCCAACAGTAAGAGTACAGTGGGCGGTCAGCCCCAGCATTTT. Amino acid sequence: CANSKSTVGGQPQHF.

As regards this clonotype: This is likely a read error, given that the CDR3 carries no conserved phenylalanine or tryptophan at its end. The rearrangement uses TRBV6-1 and TRBJ1-5; D call uncertain. Germline CDR1 and CDR2: MNHNS and SASEGT. CDR3 length: 15 amino acids. CDR3 nucleotides: TGTGCCAGTAGTGAAGTTGATTGTGGGAGTCAGCCCCAGCATTAT. This encodes CASSEVDCGSQPQHY.

To note about this clonotype: Germline is not matched at one junction end, which may reflect a read error. The CDR3 sequence is CVSSQDYAPPEQYF. CDR3 sequence (DNA): TGTGTCAGCAGCCAAGATTATGCCCCCCCCGAGCAGTACTTC. This chain links TRBV4-2 with TRBJ2-7, with D uncertain. CDR3 length: 14 residues. From germline, CDR1 is LGHNA and CDR2 YNFKEQ.

About this clonotype itself: At one boundary the junction diverges from the germline segment, which might be a read error. The V call is TRBV6-2 or TRBV6-3, the J call TRBJ2-7; D could derive from TRBD1 or TRBD2 (6 bases each). The CDR3 has 15 residues. Germline V gene lookup returns CDR1 MNHEY and CDR2 SVGEGT. Here the CDR3 reads CASSYSGQTGGDQYF. The CDR3 coding sequence is TGCGCCAGCAGTTACTCAGGGCAAACCGGGGGCGACCAGTACTTC.

About this clonotype itself: One junction end disagrees with the germline gene, perhaps due to a read error. This sequence joins TRBV5-6 and TRBJ1-5; D gene unclear. The germline CDR1 and CDR2 sequences are SGHDT and YYEEEE. The CDR3 loop spans 16 amino acids. DNA of the CDR3: TGTGCCAGCATCTTGGCCTCGGCAGGCAGCAATCAGCCCCAGCATTTT. This codes for CASILASAGSNQPQHF.

The V and J genes are TRBV10-1 and TRBJ2-5; a weak D match, TRBD1 (5 bases). V lost 2 bases and J 7 bases, leaving 14 bases between the germline ends. Germline CDR1 is WNHNN and CDR2 is SYGVQD (reference sequence). The CDR3 sequence is 14 residues long. DNA for the CDR3: TGCGCCAGCAGTGAGGAAGGGGATCCCGGGACCCAGTACTTC. Protein: CASSEEGDPGTQYF.

The rearrangement links TRBV11-3 to TRBJ1-2; a weak D match, TRBD1 (6 bases). Germline V gene sequence: CDR1 SGHNT, CDR2 YENEEA. This CDR3 has 14 amino acids. Trimming took off 5 bases at V and 6 bases at J, with 16 bases between the two ends. CDR3 sequence: CASSVQQGFNGYTF. The CDR3 bases are TGTGCCAGCAGCGTCCAACAGGGTTTCAATGGCTACACCTTC.

This clonotype occurred once. A much larger clone lies one base from this, so it may be a read error. The J gene is TRBJ2-5, the V gene TRBV20-1; TRBD2 agrees at 8 bases. The CDR3 loop spans 16 amino acids. V was clipped by 6 bases and J by 2 bases; unmatched bases: 14. Germline V gene lookup returns CDR1 DFQATT and CDR2 SNEGSKA (reference sequence). The DNA of the CDR3 is TGCAGTGCCCGCCCGGCTATAACGGGAGGGCAAGAGACCCAGTACTTC. Translated, it gives CSARPAITGGQETQYF.